This T cell receptor beta chain was sequenced for a study of glioma-infiltrating T cells after dendritic cell vaccination. V was trimmed by 2 bases and J by 4 bases, leaving 7 bases between them. The CDR3 loop spans 13 amino acids. CDR1 and CDR2 from the germline V gene are SGHVS and FQNEAQ. Using immunoSEQ multiplex PCR, the repertoire was profiled, and TCRdb retains in-frame clones only, with some absent. Counted here are more than 95,000 clones, roughly 76% occurring once; the ten biggest clones make up around 12%. This TCR was sampled from a human donor with glioblastoma. V and J are TRBV7-8 and TRBJ2-3; D gene ambiguous. The sequences come from blood, collected before dendritic cell vaccination. The CDR3: CASSLFEPDTQYF. CDR3 coding DNA: TGTGCCAGCAGCTTATTCGAGCCAGATACGCAGTATTTT.